These 8 T cell receptor beta chains were sequenced from one sample in a study of siplizumab effects on memory and regulatory T cells. Profiling relied on immunoSEQ multiplex PCR, and the TCRdb table lists in-frame clones only, not all of them. The repertoire holds about 26,000 clones, with around 84% as singletons. The sample was memory CD4+ T cells sorted from blood. These receptors were obtained from a human donor in good health.

The chain recombines TRBV5-1 with TRBJ2-1; D not certain. V dropped 0 bases and J dropped 4 bases, with 11 bases sitting between them. The germline CDR1 and CDR2 sequences are SGHRS and YFSETQ. The CDR3 has 15 residues. In DNA, the CDR3 is TGCGCCAGCAGCTTGGTTGGGCCAGAATACAATGAGCAGTTCTTC. The encoded protein is CASSLVGPEYNEQFF.

This chain uses TRBV4-1 with TRBJ2-3; D is unclear. Trimming pared 0 bases from V and 2 bases from J, leaving 9 bases between. CDR3 size: 15 residues. The germline V gene encodes CDR1 MGHRA and CDR2 YSYEKL. This chain's CDR3 is CASSQDPRYTDTQYF. Written as DNA, the CDR3 is TGCGCCAGCAGCCAAGATCCCAGATACACAGATACGCAGTATTTT.

This clone was seen a handful of times. The chain carries TRBV15 and TRBJ2-7; 11 bases are shared with TRBD1. Germline trimming cut 1 base from V and 3 bases from J; bases unmatched to any gene: 2. The CDR3 is 15 amino acids. The germline gives CDR1 LNHNV, CDR2 YYDKDF (reference sequence). CDR3 sequence (DNA): TGTGCCACCAGCAGAGCTGGGACAGGGGGCTACGAGCAGTACTTC. Translation: CATSRAGTGGYEQYF.

The chain carries TRBV6-5 and TRBJ2-5; D possibly matches TRBD1 or TRBD2 (5 bases each). Germline CDR1 is MNHEY and CDR2 is SVGAGI. Trimming took off 6 bases at V and 5 bases at J, with 13 bases between the two ends. The length of the CDR3 is 13 residues. CDR3 residues: CASRRLAGETQYF. The CDR3 bases are TGTGCCAGCAGACGTCTAGCAGGGGAGACCCAGTACTTC.

This clone has only a few counts. J is TRBJ1-2 and V is TRBV30; D not certain. Trimming took 3 bases from V and 5 from J, leaving 19 bases between them. The CDR3 contains 15 residues. Germline V CDR1 and CDR2: GTSNPN, SVGIG (reference sequence). This CDR3 is CAWSDPPGGEYGYTF. The CDR3 DNA reads TGTGCCTGGAGCGATCCTCCGGGTGGAGAGTATGGCTACACCTTC.

V is TRBV7-9 and J is TRBJ2-5, with 12 bases matching TRBD2. The CDR3 is made up of 15 amino acids. The trim removed 5 bases at V and 5 bases at J, leaving 6 bases unmatched. Germline assignment: CDR1 SEHNR and CDR2 FQNEAQ (reference sequence). In DNA, the CDR3 is TGTGCCAGCAGCGGGACTAGCGGGTTTGGGGAGACCCAGTACTTC. Amino acids: CASSGTSGFGETQYF.

The rearrangement joins TRBV11-2 to TRBJ2-1; 10 bases are a match to TRBD2. The V segment lost 5 bases and the J segment 2 bases; nucleotides outside the gene matches: 6. CDR1 is SGHAT, CDR2 FQNNGV, per germline. There are 16 residues in the CDR3. The CDR3 here is CASSRSGTSAYNEQFF. CDR3 DNA sequence: TGTGCCAGCAGCCGATCCGGGACTAGCGCCTACAATGAGCAGTTCTTC. Drawing the rest from reference TRBV11-2 and TRBJ2-1, the complete variable domain is EAGVAQSPRYKIIEKRQSVAFWCNPISGHATLYWYQQILGQGPKLLIQFQNNGVVDDSQLPKDRFSAERLKGVDSTLKIQPAKLEDSAVYLCASSRSGTSAYNEQFFGPGTRLTVL.

This chain connects TRBV11-3 to TRBJ2-7, with 9 bases identical to TRBD1. V shed 3 bases, J shed 4 bases, and the junction held 4 bases outside the gene matches. The germline gives CDR1 SGHNT, CDR2 YENEEA. The CDR3 runs to 14 residues. CDR3 in amino acids: CASSFGQGMYEQYF. CDR3 nucleotide sequence: TGTGCCAGCAGCTTCGGACAGGGGATGTACGAGCAGTACTTC. The variable domain in full, completed from reference TRBV11-3 and TRBJ2-7, reads EAGVVQSPRYKIIEKKQPVAFWCNPISGHNTLYWYLQNLGQGPELLIRYENEEAVDDSQLPKDRFSAERLKGVDSTLKIQPAELGDSAVYLCASSFGQGMYEQYFGPGTRLTVT.